The clone carrying this T cell receptor beta chain was observed a handful of times. Its specificity is not known. The germline V gene encodes CDR1 SGHTA and CDR2 FQGTGA. The V and J ends lost 5 bases and 0 bases, in that order; junction bases with no gene match: 5. CDR3 length: 15 residues. This sample is part of a study of glioma-infiltrating T cells after dendritic cell vaccination. Study conclusions and caveats: Survival was not directly related to TCR clonality in these patients.

The PCR used 60 V beta and 13 J beta primers. The assay was immunoSEQ multiplex PCR, and TCRdb's table has in-frame clones only and misses some. This table holds roughly 100,000 clones, roughly 76% found once. The clonotype was recovered from a human donor with glioblastoma. Sequenced material: blood, taken before dendritic cell vaccination. The chain employs TRBV7-3 and TRBJ2-3, with 7 bases fitting TRBD1. The DNA of the CDR3 is TGTGCCAGCAGCCCCACAGGGGACAGCACAGATACGCAGTATTTT. It codes for CASSPTGDSTDTQYF.